The rows below give T cell receptor beta chains drawn from one sample of a study of breast tumors, draining lymph nodes, adjacent tissues. A single record per CDR3 protein comes from TCRdb applying MiXCR to the multiplex PCR reads. The data show 60,000 to 75,000 distinct CDR3 sequences, approximately 57% seen once. Sequenced material: breast tumor tissue. The origin of the receptors is a female donor with breast cancer. Some clones in this sample may be carry-over from other donors' samples. The CDR3 runs from the conserved cysteine through the conserved F or W. Each record gives: clone size, J gene, V gene, D gene, CDR3 protein, CDR3 DNA. A D gene is named only where the DNA matches it firmly. Clone size is not always given. Where it is, it says once, few, many or a class for expanded clones.

>.|TRBJ2-5|TRBV11-2|TRBD2
CASSGSSGRIETQYF
TGTGCCAGCAGTGGGAGTAGCGGGAGGATAGAGACCCAGTACTTC
>.|TRBJ1-6|TRBV19|.
CASSIGGGTGNSPLHF
TGTGCCAGTAGTATAGGAGGGGGGACTGGTAATTCACCCCTCCACTTT
>few|TRBJ2-3|TRBV15|TRBD2
CATSRDSGGLGTTDTQYF
TGTGCCACCAGCAGAGATTCCGGGGGGTTAGGCACCACAGATACGCAGTATTTT
>few|TRBJ1-5|TRBV19|TRBD1
CASSAGQGYEHF
TGTGCCAGTAGTGCTGGACAGGGCTACGAGCATTTT
>many|TRBJ2-7|TRBV9|TRBD2
CASSVSTRRGDEQYF
TGTGCCAGCAGCGTAAGTACCCGGCGGGGGGACGAGCAGTACTTC
>many|TRBJ2-7|TRBV6-6|TRBD2
CASSSLAEAGVPYEQYF
TGTGCCAGCAGCTCCCTTGCCGAAGCGGGGGTCCCCTACGAGCAGTACTTC
>.|TRBJ1-6|TRBV25-1|.
CASSGAVGSTYNSPLHF
TGTGCCAGCAGTGGGGCGGTGGGGAGCACCTATAATTCACCCCTCCACTTT
>.|TRBJ2-7|TRBV2|TRBD2
CASMAGLAGDEQYF
TGTGCCAGCATGGCTGGGCTAGCGGGGGACGAGCAGTACTTC
>.|TRBJ2-1|TRBV11-2|.
CASTILRVQDNEQFF
TGTGCCAGCACCATACTCCGGGTCCAGGACAATGAGCAGTTCTTC
>.|TRBJ1-2|TRBV14|.
CASSRSAVGYTF
TGTGCCAGCAGCCGCTCCGCCGTTGGCTACACCTTC
>.|TRBJ1-1|TRBV7-2|.
CASSLGASMNTEVFF
TGTGCCAGCAGCTTAGGGGCCAGTATGAACACTGAAGTTTTCTTT
>.|TRBJ2-5|TRBV7-9|.
CASSPAGWETQYF
TGTGCCAGCAGCCCGGCGGGGTGGGAGACCCAGTACTTC
>many|TRBJ2-1|TRBV29-1|TRBD2
CSVARTSGQSSYNEQFF
TGCAGCGTAGCCCGGACTAGCGGGCAGAGCTCCTACAATGAGCAGTTCTTC
>once|TRBJ1-2|TRBV29-1|.
CSVVGGSNYGYTF
TGCAGCGTTGTTGGGGGTTCTAACTATGGCTACACCTTC
>.|TRBJ2-1|TRBV7-2|TRBD2
CASSLVGGIDNEQFF
TGTGCCAGCAGCTTAGTGGGGGGGATCGATAATGAGCAGTTCTTC
>many|TRBJ2-7|TRBV7-3|TRBD2
CASSFSLAASSYEQYF
TGTGCCAGCAGCTTCTCTCTAGCGGCAAGCTCCTACGAGCAGTACTTC
>.|TRBJ1-2|TRBV20-1|.
CSARESGDNSGCTF
TGCAGTGCTAGAGAGTCAGGGGATAACTCTGGCTGCACCTTC
>.|TRBJ2-3|TRBV9|TRBD2
CASSPTSGSDTQSF
TGTGCCAGCAGCCCGACTAGCGGGTCAGATACGCAGTCTTTT
>.|TRBJ1-3|TRBV4-3|.
CASSQDGAGGLGNTIYF
TGCGCCAGCAGCCAAGATGGTGCGGGGGGCCTGGGAAACACCATATATTTT
>once|TRBJ2-5|TRBV29-1|.
CSAQPGGGLETQYF
TGCAGCGCCCAACCGGGAGGGGGCTTGGAGACCCAGTACTTC
>.|TRBJ1-5|TRBV7-2|.
CASSSLTGGQPQHF
TGTGCCAGCAGCTCCCTGACAGGCGGTCAGCCCCAGCATTTT
>.|TRBJ2-1|TRBV12-3/TRBV12-4|TRBD1
CASGSGTVYNEQFF
TGTGCCAGCGGATCCGGGACAGTCTACAATGAGCAGTTCTTC
>.|TRBJ2-7|TRBV24-1|.
CATGTDYEQYF
TGTGCCACCGGTACAGACTACGAGCAGTACTTC